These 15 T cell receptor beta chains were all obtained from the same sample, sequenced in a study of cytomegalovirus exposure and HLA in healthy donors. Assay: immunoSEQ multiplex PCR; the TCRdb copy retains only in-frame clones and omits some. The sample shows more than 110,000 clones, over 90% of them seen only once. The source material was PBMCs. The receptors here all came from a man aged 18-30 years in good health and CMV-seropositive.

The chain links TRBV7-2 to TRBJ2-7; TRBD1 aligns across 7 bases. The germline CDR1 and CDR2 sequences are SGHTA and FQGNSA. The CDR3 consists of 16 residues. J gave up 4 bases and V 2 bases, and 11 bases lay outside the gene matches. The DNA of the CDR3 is TGTGCCAGCAGCTTACGGCCCGGGACAGTGAGGTACGAGCAGTACTTC. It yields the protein CASSLRPGTVRYEQYF.

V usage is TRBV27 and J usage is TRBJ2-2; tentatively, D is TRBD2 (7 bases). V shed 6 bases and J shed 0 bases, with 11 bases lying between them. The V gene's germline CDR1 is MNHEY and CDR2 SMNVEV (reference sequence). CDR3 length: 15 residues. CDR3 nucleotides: TGTGCCAGCAGAGGGGGGGCGTCGAACACCGGGGAGCTGTTTTTT. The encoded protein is CASRGGASNTGELFF.

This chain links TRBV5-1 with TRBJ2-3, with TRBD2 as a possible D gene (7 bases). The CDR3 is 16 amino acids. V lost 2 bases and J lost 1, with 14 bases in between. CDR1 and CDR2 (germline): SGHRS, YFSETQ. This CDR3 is CASSLGGAPRTDTQYF. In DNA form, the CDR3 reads TGCGCCAGCAGCTTAGGGGGGGCTCCCCGCACAGATACGCAGTATTTT.

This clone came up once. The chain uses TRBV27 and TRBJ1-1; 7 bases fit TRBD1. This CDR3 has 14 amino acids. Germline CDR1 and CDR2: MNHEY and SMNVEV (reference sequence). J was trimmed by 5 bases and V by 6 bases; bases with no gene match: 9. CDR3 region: CASSRATGTTEAFF. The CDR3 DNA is TGTGCCAGCAGCCGTGCGACAGGGACGACTGAAGCTTTCTTT.

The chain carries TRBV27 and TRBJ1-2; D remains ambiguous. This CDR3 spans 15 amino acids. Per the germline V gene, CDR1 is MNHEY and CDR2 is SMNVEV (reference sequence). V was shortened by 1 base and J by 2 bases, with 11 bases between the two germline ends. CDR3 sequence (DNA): TGTGCCAGCAGTTTATGGGCGGGTAACAACTATGGCTACACCTTC. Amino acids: CASSLWAGNNYGYTF.

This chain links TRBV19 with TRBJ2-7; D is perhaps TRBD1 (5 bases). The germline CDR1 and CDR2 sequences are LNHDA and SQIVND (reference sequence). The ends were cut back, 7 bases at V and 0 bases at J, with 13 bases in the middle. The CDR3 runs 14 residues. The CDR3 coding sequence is TGTGCCAGTACAGAAACAGGTAGCTCCTACGAGCAGTACTTC. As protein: CASTETGSSYEQYF.

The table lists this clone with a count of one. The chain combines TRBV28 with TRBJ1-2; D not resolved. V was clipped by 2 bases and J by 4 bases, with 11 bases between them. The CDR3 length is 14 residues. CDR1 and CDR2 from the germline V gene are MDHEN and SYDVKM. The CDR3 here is CASSLTRDGYGYTF. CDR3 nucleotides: TGTGCCAGCAGTTTAACCCGGGATGGCTATGGCTACACCTTC.

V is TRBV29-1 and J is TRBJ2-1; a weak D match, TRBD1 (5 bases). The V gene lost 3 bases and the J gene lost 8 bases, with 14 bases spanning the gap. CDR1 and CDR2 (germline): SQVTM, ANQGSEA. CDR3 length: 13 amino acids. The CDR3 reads CSVDKGLGYEQFF. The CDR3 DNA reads TGCAGCGTTGACAAGGGGCTGGGGTATGAGCAGTTCTTC.

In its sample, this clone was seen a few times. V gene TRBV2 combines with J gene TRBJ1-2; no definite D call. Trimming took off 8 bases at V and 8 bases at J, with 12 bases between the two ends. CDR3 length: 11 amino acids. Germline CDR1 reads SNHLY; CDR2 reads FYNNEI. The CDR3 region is CASSLLRGYTF. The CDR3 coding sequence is TGTGCCAGCTCCCTTTTGAGGGGCTACACCTTC.

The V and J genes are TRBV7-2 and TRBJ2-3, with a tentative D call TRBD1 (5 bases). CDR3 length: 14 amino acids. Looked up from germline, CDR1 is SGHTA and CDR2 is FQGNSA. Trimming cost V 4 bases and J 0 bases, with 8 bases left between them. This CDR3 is CASSSRDSTDTQYF. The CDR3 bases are TGTGCCAGCAGCTCCAGGGATAGCACAGATACGCAGTATTTT.

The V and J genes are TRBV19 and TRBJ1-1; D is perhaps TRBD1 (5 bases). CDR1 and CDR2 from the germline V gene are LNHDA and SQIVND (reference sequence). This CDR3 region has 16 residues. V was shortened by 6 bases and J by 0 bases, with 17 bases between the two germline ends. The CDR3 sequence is CASSRPGGTVNTEAFF. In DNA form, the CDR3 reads TGTGCCAGTAGCAGACCCGGCGGGACGGTGAACACTGAAGCTTTCTTT.

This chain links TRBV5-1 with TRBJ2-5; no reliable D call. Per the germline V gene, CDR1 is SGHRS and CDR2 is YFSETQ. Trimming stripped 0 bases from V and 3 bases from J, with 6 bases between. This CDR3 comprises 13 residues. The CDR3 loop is CASSLATEETQYF. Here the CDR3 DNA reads TGCGCCAGCAGCTTGGCCACTGAAGAGACCCAGTACTTC. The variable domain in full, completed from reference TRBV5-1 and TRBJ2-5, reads KAGVTQTPRYLIKTRGQQVTLSCSPISGHRSVSWYQQTPGQGLQFLFEYFSETQRNKGNFPGRFSGRQFSNSRSEMNVSTLELGDSALYLCASSLATEETQYFGPGTRLLVL.

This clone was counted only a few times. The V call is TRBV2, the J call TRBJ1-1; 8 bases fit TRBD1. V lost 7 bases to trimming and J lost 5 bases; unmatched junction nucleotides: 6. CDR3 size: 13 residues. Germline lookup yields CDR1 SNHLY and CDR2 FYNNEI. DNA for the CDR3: TGTGCCAGCACTGGACAGGGCTTGACTGAAGCTTTCTTT. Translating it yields CASTGQGLTEAFF.

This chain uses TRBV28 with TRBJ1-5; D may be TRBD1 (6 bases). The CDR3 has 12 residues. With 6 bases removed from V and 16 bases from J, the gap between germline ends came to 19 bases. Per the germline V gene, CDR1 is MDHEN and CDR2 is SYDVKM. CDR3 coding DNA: TGTGCCAGCAGCGCCGGGACATTCCGTTCTCATTTT. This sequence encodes CASSAGTFRSHF. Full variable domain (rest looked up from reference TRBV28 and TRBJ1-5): DVKVTQSSRYLVKRTGEKVFLECVQDMDHENMFWYRQDPGLGLRLIYFSYDVKMKEKGDIPEGYSVSREKKERFSLILESASTNQTSMYLCASSAGTFRSHFGDGTRLSIL.

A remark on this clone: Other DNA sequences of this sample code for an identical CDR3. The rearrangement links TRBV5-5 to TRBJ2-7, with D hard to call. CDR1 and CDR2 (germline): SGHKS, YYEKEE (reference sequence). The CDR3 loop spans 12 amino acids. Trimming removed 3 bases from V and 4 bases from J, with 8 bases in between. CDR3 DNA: TGTGCCAGCAGCTCCGCCGGTTACGAGCAGTACTTC. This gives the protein CASSSAGYEQYF. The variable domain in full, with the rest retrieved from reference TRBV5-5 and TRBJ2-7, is DAGVTQSPTHLIKTRGQQVTLRCSPISGHKSVSWYQQVLGQGPQFIFQYYEKEERGRGNFPDRFSARQFPNYSSELNVNALLLGDSALYLCASSSAGYEQYFGPGTRLTVT.